This T cell receptor beta chain was sequenced during a study of blood T cell repertoires in COVID-19. Study summary: Samples of COVID-19 (acute and convalescent) were obtained from the United States, Italy and Spain.

The V segment lost 2 bases and the J segment 4 bases; nucleotides outside the gene matches: 5. The CDR3 has 15 residues. The germline V gene encodes CDR1 MNHNS and CDR2 SASEGT. In the authors' methods: Estimation of nucleated cell counts was performed using reference gene primer amplification. Repertoires were generated with immunoSEQ multiplex PCR, while TCRdb's copy carries only in-frame clones and drops some. V, J and clone size reflect that table, while D and trimming were determined from the DNA. The sample carries some 390,000 clones, around 87% recorded once. V is TRBV6-1 and J is TRBJ2-7; 10 nucleotides line up with TRBD1. The specimen sequenced was peripheral blood. The receptor comes from an older woman with COVID-19, enrolled during active disease. CDR3 sequence reads: CASSEPLDRGYEQYF. CDR3 DNA: TGTGCCAGCAGTGAACCCCTGGACAGGGGGTACGAGCAGTACTTC.